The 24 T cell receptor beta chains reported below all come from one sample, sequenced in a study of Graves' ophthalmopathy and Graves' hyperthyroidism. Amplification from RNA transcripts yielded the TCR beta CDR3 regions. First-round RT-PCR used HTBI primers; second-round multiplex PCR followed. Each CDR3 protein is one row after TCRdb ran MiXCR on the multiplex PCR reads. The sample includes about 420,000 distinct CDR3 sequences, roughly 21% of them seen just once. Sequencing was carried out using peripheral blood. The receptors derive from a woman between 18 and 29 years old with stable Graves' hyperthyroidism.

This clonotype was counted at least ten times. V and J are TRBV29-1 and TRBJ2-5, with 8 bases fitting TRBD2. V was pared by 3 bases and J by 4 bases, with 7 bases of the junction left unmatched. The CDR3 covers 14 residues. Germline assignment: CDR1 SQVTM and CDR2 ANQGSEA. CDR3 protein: CSVDPGGRRETQYF. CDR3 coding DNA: TGCAGCGTTGATCCGGGCGGGAGGAGAGAGACCCAGTACTTC.

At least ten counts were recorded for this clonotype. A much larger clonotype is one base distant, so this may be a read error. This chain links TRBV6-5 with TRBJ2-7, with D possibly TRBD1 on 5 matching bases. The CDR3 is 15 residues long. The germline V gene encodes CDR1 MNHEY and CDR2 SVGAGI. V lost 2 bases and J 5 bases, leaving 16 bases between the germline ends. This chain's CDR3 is CASSYIRVNRDEQYF. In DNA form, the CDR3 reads TGTGCCAGCAGTTACATCAGGGTAAATCGGGACGAGCAGTACTTC.

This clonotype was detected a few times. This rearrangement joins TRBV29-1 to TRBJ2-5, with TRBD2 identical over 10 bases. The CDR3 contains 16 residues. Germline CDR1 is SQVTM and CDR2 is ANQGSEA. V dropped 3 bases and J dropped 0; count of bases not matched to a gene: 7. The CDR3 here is CSVDRAGGGNQETQYF. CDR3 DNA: TGCAGCGTTGATCGAGCGGGAGGGGGTAACCAAGAGACCCAGTACTTC.

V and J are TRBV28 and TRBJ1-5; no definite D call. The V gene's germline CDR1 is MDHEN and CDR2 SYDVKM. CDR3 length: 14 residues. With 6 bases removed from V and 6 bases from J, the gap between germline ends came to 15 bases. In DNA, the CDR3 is TGTGCCAGCAGATCGTGGGAGGTGGGTCAGCCCCAGCATTTT. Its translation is CASRSWEVGQPQHF.

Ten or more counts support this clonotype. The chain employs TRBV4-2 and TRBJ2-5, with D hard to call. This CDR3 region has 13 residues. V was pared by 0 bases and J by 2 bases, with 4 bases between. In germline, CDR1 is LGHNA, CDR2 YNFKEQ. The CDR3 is CASSQDRQETQYF. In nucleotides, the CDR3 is TGTGCCAGCAGCCAAGATAGGCAAGAGACCCAGTACTTC.

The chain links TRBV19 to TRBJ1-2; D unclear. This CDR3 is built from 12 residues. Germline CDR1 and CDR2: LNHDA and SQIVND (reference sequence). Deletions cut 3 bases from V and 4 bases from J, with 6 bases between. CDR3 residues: CASSISSYGYTF. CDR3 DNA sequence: TGTGCCAGTAGTATTTCATCCTATGGCTACACCTTC.

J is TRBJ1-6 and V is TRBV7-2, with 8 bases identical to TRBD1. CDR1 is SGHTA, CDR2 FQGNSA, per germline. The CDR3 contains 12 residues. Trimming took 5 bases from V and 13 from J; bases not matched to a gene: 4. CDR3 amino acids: CASSLRTGPLHF. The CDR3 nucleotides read TGTGCCAGCAGCCTACGGACAGGGCCCCTCCACTTT.

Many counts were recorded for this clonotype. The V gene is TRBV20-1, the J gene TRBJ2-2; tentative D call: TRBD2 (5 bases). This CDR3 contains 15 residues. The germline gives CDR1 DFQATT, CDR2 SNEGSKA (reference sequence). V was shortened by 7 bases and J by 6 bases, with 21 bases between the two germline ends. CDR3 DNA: TGCAGTGTCCCGAGGCGTTCTAGCTTTGCCGGGGAGCTGTTTTTT. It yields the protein CSVPRRSSFAGELFF.

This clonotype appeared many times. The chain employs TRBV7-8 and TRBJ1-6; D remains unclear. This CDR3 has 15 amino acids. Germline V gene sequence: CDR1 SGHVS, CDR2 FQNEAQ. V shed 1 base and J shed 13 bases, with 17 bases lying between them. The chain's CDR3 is CASSLVGGRGVPLHF. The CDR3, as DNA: TGTGCCAGCAGCTTAGTCGGCGGCCGCGGGGTGCCCCTCCACTTT.

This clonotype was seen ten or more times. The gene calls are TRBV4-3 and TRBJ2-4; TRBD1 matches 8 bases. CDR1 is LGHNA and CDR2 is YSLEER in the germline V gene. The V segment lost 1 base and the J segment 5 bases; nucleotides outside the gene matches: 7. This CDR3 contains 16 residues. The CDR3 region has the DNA TGCGCCAGCAGCCAAGGCCCCAGGGGGCTCGAAAACATTCAGTACTTC. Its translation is CASSQGPRGLENIQYF.

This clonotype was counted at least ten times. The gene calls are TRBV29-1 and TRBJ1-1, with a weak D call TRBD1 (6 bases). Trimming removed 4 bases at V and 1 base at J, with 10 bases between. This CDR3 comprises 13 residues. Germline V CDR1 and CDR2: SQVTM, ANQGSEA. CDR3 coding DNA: TGCAGCGTTGTTTCAGGGGAGAACACTGAAGCTTTCTTT. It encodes CSVVSGENTEAFF.

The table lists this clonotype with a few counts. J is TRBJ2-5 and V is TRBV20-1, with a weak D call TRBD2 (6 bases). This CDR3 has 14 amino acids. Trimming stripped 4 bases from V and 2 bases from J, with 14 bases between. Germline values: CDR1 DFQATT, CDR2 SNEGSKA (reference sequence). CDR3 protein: CSATLGTGQETQYF. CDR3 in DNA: TGCAGTGCTACCCTCGGGACTGGGCAAGAGACCCAGTACTTC.

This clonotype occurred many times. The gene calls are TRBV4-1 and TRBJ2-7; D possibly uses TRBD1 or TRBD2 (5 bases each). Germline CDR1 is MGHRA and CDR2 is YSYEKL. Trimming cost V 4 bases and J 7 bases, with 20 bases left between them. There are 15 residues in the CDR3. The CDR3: CASSLDGTAGREQYF. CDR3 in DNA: TGCGCCAGCAGCCTTGATGGGACGGCCGGCCGAGAGCAGTACTTC.

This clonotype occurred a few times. The CDR3 reads CASSPPRQGGYEQYF. CDR3 coding DNA: TGTGCCAGCAGCCCCCCGAGACAGGGAGGTTACGAGCAGTACTTC. V is TRBV28 and J is TRBJ2-7; weak D call: TRBD1 (7 bases). Germline CDR1 and CDR2: MDHEN and SYDVKM. This CDR3 contains 15 residues. Trimming stripped 6 bases from V and 4 bases from J, with 19 bases between.

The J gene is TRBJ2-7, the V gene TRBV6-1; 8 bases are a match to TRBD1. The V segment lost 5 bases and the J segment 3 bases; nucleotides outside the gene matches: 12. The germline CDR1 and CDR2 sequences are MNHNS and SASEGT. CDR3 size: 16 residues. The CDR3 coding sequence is TGTGCCAGCAGTATCACTGCAGGGGGCGCGAGCTACGAGCAGTACTTC. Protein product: CASSITAGGASYEQYF.

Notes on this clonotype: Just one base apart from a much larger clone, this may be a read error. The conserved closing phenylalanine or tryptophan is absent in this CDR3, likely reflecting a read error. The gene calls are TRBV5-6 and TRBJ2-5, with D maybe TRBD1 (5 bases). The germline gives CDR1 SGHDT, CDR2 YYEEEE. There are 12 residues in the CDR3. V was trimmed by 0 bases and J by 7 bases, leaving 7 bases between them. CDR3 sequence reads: CASSLGTGTQYV. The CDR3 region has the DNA TGTGCCAGCAGCTTGGGAACAGGGACCCAGTACGTC.

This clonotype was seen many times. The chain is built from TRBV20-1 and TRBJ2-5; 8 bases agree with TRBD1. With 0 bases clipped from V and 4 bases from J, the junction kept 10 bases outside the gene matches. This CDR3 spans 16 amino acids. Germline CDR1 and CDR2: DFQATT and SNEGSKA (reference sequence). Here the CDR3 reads CSARDLRQGYPETQYF. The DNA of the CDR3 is TGCAGTGCTAGAGATTTGAGACAGGGGTATCCAGAGACCCAGTACTTC.

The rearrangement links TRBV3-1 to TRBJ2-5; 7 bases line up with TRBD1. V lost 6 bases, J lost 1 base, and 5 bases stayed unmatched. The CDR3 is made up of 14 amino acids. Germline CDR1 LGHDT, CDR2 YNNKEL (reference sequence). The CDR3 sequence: CASSLQGVQETQYF. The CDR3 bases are TGTGCCAGCAGTCTCCAGGGGGTCCAAGAGACCCAGTACTTC.

CDR3 in DNA: TGTGCCAGCATTGGAATGGATAATTCACCCCTCCACTTT. This codes for CASIGMDNSPLHF. The V call is TRBV2, the J call TRBJ1-6; D unclear. Trimming left V 7 bases short and J 5 bases short, with 9 bases between. Germline CDR1 reads SNHLY; CDR2 reads FYNNEI. The CDR3 runs to 13 residues.

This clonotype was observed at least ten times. The CDR3 DNA follows: TGCAGTGCTAGAGTTTCATTGAACACTGAAGCTTTCTTT. Translation gives CSARVSLNTEAFF. This chain uses TRBV20-1 with TRBJ1-1; D unresolved. Trimming stripped 1 base from V and 0 bases from J, with 6 bases between. This CDR3 has 13 residues. From germline, CDR1 is DFQATT and CDR2 SNEGSKA (reference sequence).

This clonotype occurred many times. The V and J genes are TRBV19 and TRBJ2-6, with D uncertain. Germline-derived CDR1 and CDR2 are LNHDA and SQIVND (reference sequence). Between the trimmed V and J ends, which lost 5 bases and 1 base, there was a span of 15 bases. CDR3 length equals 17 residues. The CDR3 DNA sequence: TGTGCCAGTAGTGGAAACTCCGGACCGTCTGGGGCCAACGTCCTGACTTTC. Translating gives CASSGNSGPSGANVLTF. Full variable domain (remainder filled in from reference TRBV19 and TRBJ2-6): DGGITQSPKYLFRKEGQNVTLSCEQNLNHDAMYWYRQDPGQGLRLIYYSQIVNDFQKGDIAEGYSVSREKKESFPLTVTSAQKNPTAFYLCASSGNSGPSGANVLTFGAGSRLTVL.

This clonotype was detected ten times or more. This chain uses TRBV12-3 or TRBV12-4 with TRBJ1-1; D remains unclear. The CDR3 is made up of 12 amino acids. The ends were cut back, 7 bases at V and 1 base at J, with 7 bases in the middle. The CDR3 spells CASTLSNTEAFF. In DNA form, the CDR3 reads TGTGCCAGCACTCTTTCGAACACTGAAGCTTTCTTT.

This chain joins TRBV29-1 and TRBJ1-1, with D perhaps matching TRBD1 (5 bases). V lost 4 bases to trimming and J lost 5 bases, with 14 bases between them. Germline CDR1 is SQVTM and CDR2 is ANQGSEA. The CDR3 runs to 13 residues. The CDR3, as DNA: TGCAGCGTTGGGGGGGGGATTGCTACTGAAGCTTTCTTT. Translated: CSVGGGIATEAFF. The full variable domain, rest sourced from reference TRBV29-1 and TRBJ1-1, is SAVISQKPSRDICQRGTSLTIQCQVDSQVTMMFWYRQQPGQSLTLIATANQGSEATYESGFVIDKFPISRPNLTFSTLTVSNMSPEDSSIYLCSVGGGIATEAFFGQGTRLTVV.

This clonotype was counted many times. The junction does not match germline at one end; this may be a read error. CDR3 sequence (DNA): TGTGCCGGCAGTTCTGGGACAGGGGAAGCCGGGGAGCTGTTTTTT. Its translation is CAGSSGTGEAGELFF. V gene TRBV6-2 or TRBV6-3 combines with J gene TRBJ2-2; 10 bases line up with TRBD1. CDR1 is MNHEY and CDR2 is SVGEGT in the germline V gene. The length of the CDR3 is 15 residues.